The rows below give T cell receptor beta chains drawn from one sample of a study of T cells in Graves' hyperthyroidism and ophthalmopathy. TCRdb re-derived calls from the multiplex PCR reads in MiXCR, one entry per CDR3 protein. The data contain 450,000 to 700,000 distinct CDR3 sequences, approximately 44% of them singletons. The sequencing sample was made of peripheral blood or thyroid tissue (not recorded which). The receptors originated from an adult woman with Graves' disease, either hyperthyroidism or ophthalmopathy (not recorded which). Each CDR3 is given without its conserved first and last residue. A D gene is named only where the DNA matches it firmly. A clone size is listed for some rows: how often the clone was seen (once, few, many), or a class if it is expanded.

size | J | V | D | CDR3
- | TRBJ1-3 | TRBV19 | - | ASTHEGIGNTIY
few | TRBJ1-1 | TRBV20-1 | TRBD1 | SVLRQGRTEAF
- | TRBJ1-1 | TRBV30 | - | ACKVREQRAF
few | TRBJ2-2 | TRBV7-2 | - | ASGGELF
- | TRBJ1-2 | TRBV5-1 | - | ASSIGSSGSGYT
many | TRBJ2-7 | TRBV20-1 | - | SARELPLYEQY
- | - | TRBV7-3 | - | ASSISRDGGGNEQF
many | TRBJ2-7 | TRBV12-3/TRBV12-4 | - | ASSPPLSYEQY
- | TRBJ1-2 | TRBV2 | TRBD1 | TSSERQGGNYGYT
- | TRBJ2-3 | TRBV19 | - | ASSMVRGVDDTQY
once | TRBJ1-6 | TRBV20-1 | - | SARELRWGQTPLH
- | TRBJ1-5 | TRBV20-1 | TRBD1 | SARDGQGSNQPQH
- | TRBJ2-5 | TRBV15 | - | ATRVPSAETQY
- | TRBJ1-5 | TRBV25-1 | TRBD1 | AWSRTGAGNQPQH
- | TRBJ1-5 | TRBV2 | - | ASSVRGAGNQPQH
- | TRBJ1-2 | TRBV7-9 | - | ASTQRQGSGYT
- | TRBJ2-2 | TRBV4-2 | TRBD2 | ASSQDSLVAGGGNTGELF
many | TRBJ1-1 | TRBV7-9 | - | ASSQEDLNTEAF
- | TRBJ1-1 | TRBV10-3 | - | AISQLKGANTEAF
many | TRBJ2-7 | TRBV11-2 | TRBD2 | ASSLSYGRGYEQY
many | TRBJ1-5 | TRBV7-3 | - | ASSSPSGRAKGQPQH
- | TRBJ1-2 | TRBV7-2 | - | ASSRRTDLDYGYT
- | TRBJ2-7 | TRBV12-3/TRBV12-4 | - | ASSPHASPIEQY
many | TRBJ1-5 | TRBV7-2 | - | ASSPRVGPEQPQH
- | TRBJ2-6 | TRBV15 | - | ATSRAYGGANVLT
many | TRBJ1-6 | TRBV14 | - | ASSISIHYNSPLH
- | TRBJ1-3 | TRBV7-9 | - | ASSLPGAISGNTIY
- | TRBJ1-5 | TRBV12-3/TRBV12-4 | - | ATSRGRSQPQH
- | TRBJ2-7 | TRBV5-4 | - | ASSAGRGPYEQY
- | - | TRBV24-1 | TRBD2 | ATRPGLAGGIYEQY
once | TRBJ2-5 | TRBV12-3/TRBV12-4 | - | ASSYGVYEAQY
once | TRBJ1-1 | TRBV7-9 | - | ASSFTDGNTEAF
- | TRBJ2-6 | TRBV10-2 | TRBD1 | ASSESTGTGANVLT
many | TRBJ1-2 | TRBV7-9 | - | ASSPRALANYGYT
few | TRBJ2-5 | TRBV5-1 | TRBD2 | ASSPAGLVGETQY
- | TRBJ1-5 | TRBV2 | - | ASSVRWPYQPQH
- | TRBJ1-1 | TRBV20-1 | - | SARPLTTEAF
- | TRBJ2-1 | TRBV5-1 | - | ASSSGPPRTGEQF
- | TRBJ1-2 | TRBV6-1 | - | ASSLGEGGYGYT
- | TRBJ2-5 | TRBV5-4 | TRBD1 | ASSSPPGQGREETQY
once | TRBJ2-7 | TRBV20-1 | TRBD1 | SAISRTGYYEQY
- | TRBJ1-1 | TRBV2 | - | ACSASGGGRNTEAF
- | TRBJ2-7 | TRBV15 | - | ATSRFGQP
- | TRBJ1-2 | TRBV24-1 | - | ATSDFSYGYT
once | TRBJ1-5 | TRBV15 | - | ATSRDPPSRNYNEPQH
- | TRBJ2-1 | TRBV7-9 | - | ASSLEFWGAF
many | TRBJ1-2 | TRBV12-3/TRBV12-4 | - | ASSLGFDYT